A selection of T cell receptor beta chains follows, all from one sample in a study of T cells after yellow fever vaccination. MiXCR, run by TCRdb on the 5' RACE reads, gives a single entry per CDR3 protein. The table shows about 310,000 distinct CDR3 sequences, with around 3.6% occurring only once. Sequenced material: PBMCs, taken on the day of the yellow fever booster vaccination. These receptors came from a man between 18 and 35 years old who received the YFV17D yellow fever vaccine. CDR3s include the opening cysteine and the closing phenylalanine or tryptophan. Each record gives: J gene, V gene, CDR3 protein.

TRBJ2-7 | TRBV5-1 | CASSLAGRSEQYF
TRBJ1-5 | TRBV18 | CASSGGENQPQHF
TRBJ2-5 | TRBV24-1 | CATSDYRDRAQGETQYF
TRBJ2-6 | TRBV7-7 | CASSFPGANVPTF
TRBJ2-3 | TRBV7-2 | CASSLVLSSSDTQYF
TRBJ2-5 | TRBV12-3/TRBV12-4 | CASSSDETQYF
TRBJ2-1 | TRBV7-3 | CASSPGTGYLDEQFF
TRBJ2-3 | TRBV11-2 | CASSLGVRGTDTQYF
TRBJ2-7 | TRBV10-3 | CAATGSSYEQYF
TRBJ2-3 | TRBV7-2 | CASSLQSVSTDTQYF
TRBJ2-3 | TRBV3-1 | CASMPKLYTQYF
TRBJ1-5 | TRBV15 | CATSSEGQGTNSNQPQHF
TRBJ2-3 | TRBV7-2 | CASSLAGGGSDTQYF
TRBJ1-1 | TRBV29-1 | CSVEVFAAAFF
TRBJ2-5 | TRBV20-1 | CSAIRTQTQYF
TRBJ2-5 | TRBV10-2 | CASSESGGGAETQYF
TRBJ2-5 | TRBV7-8 | CASSLDVSGKTQYF
TRBJ1-2 | TRBV4-1 | CASSQALQEYGYTF
TRBJ2-5 | TRBV15 | CATSRGQKETQYF
TRBJ1-4 | TRBV7-8 | CASSLEGGKLFF
TRBJ2-3 | TRBV6-2/TRBV6-3 | CASRSGPYTQYF